This T cell receptor (beta chain) stems from a study of radiotherapy plus CTLA-4 blockade in lung cancer. Worth noting for this clone: Its antigen is not known.

Libraries were prepared by immunoSEQ multiplex PCR; TCRdb keeps only in-frame clonotypes and omits some of them. The sample lists roughly 98,000 clones, over 75% occurring once. Overall study findings and caveats: Blood-borne expansion of tumor-derived TCR clones followed radiotherapy plus ipilimumab.

V was shortened by 6 bases and J by 3 bases, with 13 bases between the two germline ends. CDR1 SGHDT and CDR2 YYEEEE come from the germline V gene. CDR3 length equals 14 residues. This chain links TRBV5-6 with TRBJ1-5, with D possibly matching TRBD1 (5 bases). The specimen was peripheral blood, collected from a patient treated with radiotherapy plus ipilimumab. The TCR comes from a human donor with non-small cell lung cancer that progressed on radiotherapy plus ipilimumab. This CDR3 is CASTRGTLNQPQHF. The CDR3 DNA is TGTGCCAGCACCCGGGGCACTCTCAATCAGCCCCAGCATTTT.